Below are 10 T cell receptor beta chains sequenced from a single sample in a study of OX40 agonist ivuxolimab in advanced cancers. Some clones are missing from TCRdb's copy, which holds only in-frame ones; the method was immunoSEQ multiplex PCR. The data hold 60,000 to 80,000 clones, with roughly 84% observed a single time. The specimen was CD4+ or CD8+ T cells sorted from blood, collected in a trial of the OX40 agonist ivuxolimab. These receptor sequences come from an adult with an advanced solid tumor such as melanoma, head and neck, liver or kidney cancer.

The chain couples TRBV19 to TRBJ1-2; the D is unclear. CDR1 is LNHDA, CDR2 SQIVND, per germline (reference sequence). Trimming took off 7 bases at V and 2 bases at J, with 11 bases between the two ends. The CDR3 contains 13 residues. This chain's CDR3 is CASTAPTNYGYTF. The CDR3 coding sequence is TGTGCCAGTACCGCCCCAACCAACTATGGCTACACCTTC.

The chain couples TRBV10-3 to TRBJ2-7; D perhaps matches TRBD2 (6 bases). With 3 bases removed from V and 0 bases from J, the gap between germline ends came to 9 bases. Germline CDR1 reads ENHRY; CDR2 reads SYGVKD. The CDR3 is 14 amino acids. The CDR3 here is CAISESTSSYEQYF. The CDR3 DNA is TGTGCCATCAGTGAATCGACTAGCTCCTACGAGCAGTACTTC.

The V gene is TRBV5-6, the J gene TRBJ2-3; TRBD2 matches at 7 bases. From germline, CDR1 is SGHDT and CDR2 YYEEEE. The V segment lost 0 bases and the J segment 3 bases; nucleotides outside the gene matches: 1. The length of the CDR3 is 14 residues. CDR3 loop: CASSLAGGTDTQYF. The CDR3 DNA is TGTGCCAGCAGCTTGGCCGGGGGGACAGATACGCAGTATTTT.

The chain is built from TRBV28 and TRBJ1-3, with a tentative D call TRBD1 (5 bases). The V gene lost 8 bases and the J gene lost 2 bases, with 19 bases spanning the gap. CDR3 length equals 16 residues. Per germline, CDR1 MDHEN and CDR2 SYDVKM. The CDR3 sequence is CASCHPDIGTGNTIYF. CDR3 sequence (DNA): TGTGCCAGCTGCCACCCGGACATTGGAACTGGAAACACCATATATTTT.

The V gene is TRBV27, the J gene TRBJ2-1, with 13 nucleotides matching TRBD2. CDR1 MNHEY and CDR2 SMNVEV come from the germline V gene (reference sequence). The CDR3 is 17 residues long. The V segment lost 5 bases and the J segment 4 bases; nucleotides outside the gene matches: 8. The CDR3 spells CASSTRMGLAGYNEQFF. Written as DNA, the CDR3 is TGTGCCAGCAGTACCAGAATGGGACTAGCGGGATACAATGAGCAGTTCTTC.

The chain employs TRBV21-1 and TRBJ2-3; the table's D call TRBD2 went unverified against the DNA. TRBV21-1 is marked as a pseudogene. The CDR3 consists of 14 residues. The CDR3 loop is CASSDAGGPNTQYF. The CDR3, as DNA: TGTGCCAGCAGCGATGCGGGAGGGCCGAATACGCAGTATTTT.

The chain has TRBV10-3 and TRBJ2-3; D might be TRBD1 (5 bases). The length of the CDR3 is 15 residues. CDR1 and CDR2 from the germline V gene are ENHRY and SYGVKD. The V end was cut by 2 bases, the J end by 6 bases, with 15 bases between. CDR3 DNA sequence: TGTGCCATCAGTGAGCAGGGCGAGTACGCGGATACGCAGTATTTT. The encoded protein is CAISEQGEYADTQYF.

The V call is TRBV27, the J call TRBJ2-3; no definite D call. This CDR3 has 13 amino acids. From germline, CDR1 is MNHEY and CDR2 SMNVEV (reference sequence). Trimming pared 0 bases from V and 4 bases from J, leaving 5 bases between. CDR3 nucleotide sequence: TGTGCCAGCAGTTTATCAATGGCAGATACGCAGTATTTT. It is translated as CASSLSMADTQYF.

The CDR3 bases are TGTGCCAGCAACGAATGGGGGGTAGCTTTGGAGCAGTTCTTC. Translation gives CASNEWGVALEQFF. The chain carries TRBV6-1 and TRBJ2-1; D perhaps matches TRBD2 (6 bases). V shed 7 bases and J shed 10 bases, with 20 bases lying between them. CDR1 and CDR2 from the germline V gene are MNHNS and SASEGT. The CDR3 loop spans 14 amino acids.

The V gene is TRBV19, the J gene TRBJ1-1, with a tentative D call TRBD1 (6 bases). CDR1 and CDR2 (germline): LNHDA, SQIVND (reference sequence). The CDR3 has 14 amino acids. V was clipped by 7 bases and J by 4 bases, with 16 bases between them. CDR3 loop: CASTAGGGVTEAFF. The CDR3 DNA sequence: TGTGCCAGTACCGCCGGGGGCGGAGTCACTGAAGCTTTCTTT.